The 15 T cell receptor beta chains reported below all come from one sample, sequenced in a study of OX40 agonist ivuxolimab in advanced cancers. Profiled with immunoSEQ multiplex PCR; TCRdb holds only in-frame clones, not every one. Of 80,000 to 100,000 clones detected, approximately 87% appear once; the ten largest clones hold roughly 5%. This sample comprised CD4+ or CD8+ T cells sorted from blood, obtained in a trial of the OX40 agonist ivuxolimab. These receptors all stem from an adult with an advanced solid tumor such as melanoma, head and neck, liver or kidney cancer.

This chain uses TRBV4-1 with TRBJ2-1; D not certain. Germline V gives CDR1 MGHRA, CDR2 YSYEKL. The CDR3 length is 16 residues. The V and J ends lost 1 base and 6 bases respectively, with 16 bases between them. CDR3 nucleotides: TGCGCCAGCAGCCAAGGCCGCCAAAGTTCGGCCAATGAGCAGTTCTTC. Encoded protein: CASSQGRQSSANEQFF.

This clone qualifies as medium-sized. The chain links TRBV4-2 to TRBJ1-6; 9 nucleotides agree with TRBD1. The CDR3 length is 17 residues. V was clipped by 3 bases and J by 9 bases; unmatched bases: 12. The V gene's germline CDR1 is LGHNA and CDR2 YNFKEQ. The CDR3: CASSHQGAGQGGSPLHF. The CDR3 DNA follows: TGTGCCAGCAGCCACCAAGGGGCGGGACAGGGTGGTTCACCCCTCCACTTT.

This sequence joins TRBV6-1 and TRBJ2-7, with TRBD2 matching over 10 bases. The CDR3 has 13 residues. With 9 bases clipped from V and 4 bases from J, the junction kept 6 bases outside the gene matches. Germline lookup yields CDR1 MNHNS and CDR2 SASEGT. The DNA of the CDR3 is TGTGCCAGTCTAGTAGCGGGAGGATACGAGCAGTACTTC. This codes for CASLVAGGYEQYF.

The rearrangement links TRBV30 to TRBJ1-3, with D unclear. Germline loops: CDR1 GTSNPN, CDR2 SVGIG (reference sequence). V lost 3 bases, J lost 0 bases, and 9 bases lay in between. The CDR3 spans 14 residues. The CDR3 DNA follows: TGTGCCTGGAGCCCCTGGGGCTCTGGAAACACCATATATTTT. Its protein is CAWSPWGSGNTIYF.

This chain joins TRBV18 and TRBJ1-1, with TRBD1 as a possible D gene (6 bases). Trimming stripped 4 bases from V and 4 bases from J, with 19 bases between. Looked up from germline, CDR1 is KGHSH and CDR2 is LQKENI. This CDR3 region has 16 residues. DNA of the CDR3: TGTGCCAGCTCACTTATCGGGGCAGGGGAGGGCACTGAAGCTTTCTTT. Protein product: CASSLIGAGEGTEAFF. The entire variable domain, with the rest obtained from reference TRBV18 and TRBJ1-1, is as follows: NAGVMQNPRHLVRRRGQEARLRCSPMKGHSHVYWYRQLPEEGLKFMVYLQKENIIDESGMPKERFSAEFPKEGPSILRIQQVVRGDSAAYFCASSLIGAGEGTEAFFGQGTRLTVV.

This clone has only one observation. The CDR3 loop is CASSPGQGTYYGYTF. CDR3 DNA: TGTGCCAGCAGCCCGGGACAGGGGACTTACTATGGCTACACCTTC. V gene TRBV5-5 combines with J gene TRBJ1-2; 10 bases match TRBD1. Per the germline V gene, CDR1 is SGHKS and CDR2 is YYEKEE (reference sequence). Trimming cost V 4 bases and J 3 bases; bases outside gene matches: 6. The CDR3 has 15 residues.

This chain connects TRBV18 to TRBJ2-3; D is ambiguous. Germline lookup yields CDR1 KGHSH and CDR2 LQKENI. This CDR3 contains 13 residues. V was cut by 3 bases and J by 5 bases, with 9 bases left in between. The CDR3 protein is CASSPPVRDTQYF. As DNA, the CDR3 is TGTGCCAGCTCACCCCCGGTTCGAGATACGCAGTATTTT.

The chain has TRBV6-1 and TRBJ2-3; the D gene is possibly TRBD1 (5 bases). Trimming cost V 6 bases and J 0 bases, with 7 bases left between them. Germline CDR1 MNHNS, CDR2 SASEGT. The CDR3 sequence is 13 residues long. The CDR3 DNA reads TGTGCCAGCAGGACAGTTAGCACAGATACGCAGTATTTT. This encodes CASRTVSTDTQYF.

This clone has a handful of counts. The chain joins TRBV7-9 to TRBJ1-1, with D possibly matching TRBD1 (6 bases). This CDR3 is built from 13 residues. Germline V gene lookup returns CDR1 SEHNR and CDR2 FQNEAQ (reference sequence). Trimming removed 5 bases at V and 7 bases at J, with 14 bases between. The CDR3 is CASSRLQGGEAFF. CDR3 bases: TGTGCCAGCAGCCGACTACAGGGAGGTGAAGCTTTCTTT.

This chain connects TRBV6-5 to TRBJ1-3; D remains unclear. The germline CDR1 and CDR2 sequences are MNHEY and SVGAGI. The CDR3 spans 14 residues. Deletions cut 7 bases from V and 0 bases from J, with 10 bases between. This CDR3 is CASTGQISGNTIYF. The CDR3 region has the DNA TGTGCCAGCACCGGGCAGATCTCTGGAAACACCATATATTTT.

This clone came up a few times. The J gene is TRBJ1-5, the V gene TRBV30; D is possibly TRBD1 (5 bases). V was shortened by 0 bases and J by 6 bases, with 12 bases between the two germline ends. The CDR3 is 14 amino acids. The germline CDR1 and CDR2 sequences are GTSNPN and SVGIG (reference sequence). The CDR3 spells CAWSVGARSQPQHF. The CDR3 coding sequence is TGTGCCTGGAGTGTAGGGGCAAGGAGTCAGCCCCAGCATTTT. The full variable domain, in which reference TRBV30 and TRBJ1-5 provide the parts outside the CDR3, is SQTIHQWPATLVQPVGSPLSLECTVEGTSNPNLYWYRQAAGRGLQLLFYSVGIGQISSEVPQNLSASRPQDRQFILSSKKLLLSDSGFYLCAWSVGARSQPQHFGDGTRLSIL.

This chain uses TRBV6-5 with TRBJ1-1, with D unresolved. Per the germline V gene, CDR1 is MNHEY and CDR2 is SVGAGI. This CDR3 has 16 amino acids. Trimming pared 2 bases from V and 1 base from J, leaving 14 bases between. CDR3 nucleotides: TGTGCCAGCAGTTACGGGGTTATGATAAAGAACACTGAAGCTTTCTTT. Amino acid sequence: CASSYGVMIKNTEAFF.

This chain joins TRBV2 and TRBJ2-1, with a weak D call TRBD1 (6 bases). V was clipped by 4 bases and J by 10 bases, with 11 bases between them. Germline CDR1 SNHLY, CDR2 FYNNEI. The length of the CDR3 is 12 residues. CDR3 in amino acids: CASSGTGPEQFF. As DNA, the CDR3 is TGTGCCAGCAGTGGTACAGGGCCCGAGCAGTTCTTC.

Note on this clone: The same CDR3 is also encoded by other DNA sequences in this sample. The chain recombines TRBV5-1 with TRBJ2-2; the D gene is possibly TRBD2 (5 bases). This CDR3 has 14 amino acids. V lost 4 bases to trimming and J lost 3 bases, with 10 bases between them. Germline V CDR1 and CDR2: SGHRS, YFSETQ. CDR3 residues: CASSGLSDTGELFF. DNA for the CDR3: TGCGCCAGCAGCGGACTTTCGGACACCGGGGAGCTGTTTTTT. Full variable domain (missing parts from reference TRBV5-1 and TRBJ2-2): KAGVTQTPRYLIKTRGQQVTLSCSPISGHRSVSWYQQTPGQGLQFLFEYFSETQRNKGNFPGRFSGRQFSNSRSEMNVSTLELGDSALYLCASSGLSDTGELFFGEGSRLTVL.

This clone was seen just once. The V call is TRBV9, the J call TRBJ1-2; 9 bases match TRBD1. From germline, CDR1 is SGDLS and CDR2 YYNGEE. V shed 1 base, J shed 7 bases, and the junction held 14 bases outside the gene matches. CDR3 length equals 17 residues. DNA for the CDR3: TGTGCCAGCAGCGTAACAATCGTGGGGGACAGGGAGGTTGGCTACACCTTC. This codes for CASSVTIVGDREVGYTF.